A single sample gave rise to the 30 T cell receptor beta chains below, sequenced in a study of response to subunit inactivated influenza vaccine. MiXCR, run by TCRdb on the RT-PCR reads, gives a single entry per CDR3 protein. The sample has about 570,000 distinct CDR3 sequences; around 11% are singletons. The same data also contributed to another study, on T cells expressing NK-cell markers. As reported in that work: In generating TCR beta cDNA, 5'RACE template switching with UMIs was used.

Here the sequenced sample was PBMCs from blood, taken on the day of vaccination. Source of these receptors: a man aged 50 to 59 who received an inactivated influenza vaccine.

This clonotype was picked up one time. The J gene is TRBJ2-2, the V gene TRBV7-9; the D gene could be TRBD1 or TRBD2 (5 bases each). CDR1 and CDR2 (germline): SEHNR, FQNEAQ (reference sequence). V lost 5 bases and J lost 6, with 22 bases in between. This CDR3 has 17 amino acids. As DNA, the CDR3 is TGTGCCAGCAGCCCCACCCCCGGGACCAAAGGGGCCGGGGAGCTGTTTTTT. It encodes CASSPTPGTKGAGELFF.

This clonotype was seen ten or more times. This chain connects TRBV2 to TRBJ2-7; D tentatively fits TRBD1 or TRBD2 (6 bases each). The CDR3 loop spans 15 amino acids. Trimming removed 6 bases from V and 4 bases from J, with 19 bases in between. CDR1 and CDR2 from the germline V gene are SNHLY and FYNNEI. The CDR3 sequence is CASSNPGGREYEQYF. The CDR3 region has the DNA TGTGCCAGCAGCAACCCCGGGGGCAGGGAGTACGAGCAGTACTTC.

The chain employs TRBV12-3 or TRBV12-4 and TRBJ1-2; no clear D gene. CDR3 length equals 15 residues. Trimming took off 7 bases at V and 7 bases at J, with 22 bases between the two ends. The CDR3 loop is CASNFPLGRRVGYTF. CDR3 DNA sequence: TGTGCCAGCAATTTTCCCTTAGGCAGGCGAGTTGGCTACACCTTC.

The gene calls are TRBV7-8 and TRBJ2-3, with 9 bases aligning to TRBD2. J was trimmed by 1 base and V by 5 bases; bases with no gene match: 10. Germline CDR1 and CDR2: SGHVS and FQNEAQ. The length of the CDR3 is 17 residues. CDR3 in DNA: TGTGCCAGCAGCAGTAGCGGGAGTTTACAGGGCACAGATACGCAGTATTTT. Protein product: CASSSSGSLQGTDTQYF.

The genes are TRBV9 and TRBJ2-2; no definite D call. CDR3 size: 15 residues. Trimming stripped 4 bases from V and 0 bases from J, with 10 bases between. In germline, CDR1 is SGDLS, CDR2 YYNGEE. DNA for the CDR3: TGTGCCAGCAGCTTGCAGGTCACGAACACCGGGGAGCTGTTTTTT. Amino acid sequence: CASSLQVTNTGELFF.

This clonotype was detected a few times. V is TRBV7-9 and J is TRBJ1-4, with D unclear. Germline V gene data show CDR1 as SEHNR and CDR2 as FQNEAQ (reference sequence). The V end was cut by 7 bases, the J end by 4 bases, with 10 bases between. There are 13 residues in the CDR3. The CDR3 loop reads CASISGNNEKLFF. CDR3 nucleotide sequence: TGTGCCAGCATATCGGGGAATAATGAAAAACTGTTTTTT.

This chain uses TRBV18 with TRBJ2-1, with 16 bases identical to TRBD2. CDR1 and CDR2 from the germline V gene are KGHSH and LQKENI. Trimming removed 3 bases from V and 5 bases from J; junction bases left unmatched: 4. The CDR3 covers 17 residues. DNA for the CDR3: TGTGCCAGCTCACCGATGGGACTAGCGGGGGGGAACAATGAGCAGTTCTTC. Amino acid sequence: CASSPMGLAGGNNEQFF.

The rearrangement joins TRBV28 to TRBJ1-5, with a possible D match to TRBD1 (5 bases). There are 14 residues in the CDR3. The germline CDR1 and CDR2 sequences are MDHEN and SYDVKM. V dropped 8 bases and J dropped 4 bases, with 15 bases sitting between them. The CDR3 DNA is TGTGCCAGCTCATCCGGGGGATTAAATCAGCCCCAGCATTTT. Its translation: CASSSGGLNQPQHF.

This clonotype was seen a handful of times. This chain links TRBV10-3 with TRBJ2-3, with D possibly matching TRBD2 (6 bases). With 7 bases removed from V and 1 base from J, the gap between germline ends came to 9 bases. The germline gives CDR1 ENHRY, CDR2 SYGVKD. The CDR3 length is 13 residues. CDR3 amino acids: CAITGVGTDTQYF. CDR3 nucleotide sequence: TGTGCCATCACGGGGGTGGGCACAGATACGCAGTATTTT.

There are a few counts of this clonotype. The V call is TRBV29-1, the J call TRBJ2-2, with D unresolved. Between the trimmed V and J ends, which lost 4 bases and 5 bases, there was a span of 8 bases. CDR3 length: 12 amino acids. From germline, CDR1 is SQVTM and CDR2 ANQGSEA. CDR3 amino acids: CSVVRGTGELFF. CDR3 nucleotides: TGCAGCGTTGTTCGTGGGACCGGGGAGCTGTTTTTT.

The chain employs TRBV11-2 and TRBJ2-1, with D perhaps matching TRBD1 (5 bases). V lost 6 bases and J 0 bases, leaving 12 bases between the germline ends. CDR3 length: 15 amino acids. Germline V lookup: CDR1 SGHAT, CDR2 FQNNGV. The CDR3 nucleotides read TGTGCCAGCAGAATCCAGGGTGGCTCCTACAATGAGCAGTTCTTC. The encoded protein is CASRIQGGSYNEQFF. Combining the CDR3 with reference TRBV11-2 and TRBJ2-1 gives the whole variable domain EAGVAQSPRYKIIEKRQSVAFWCNPISGHATLYWYQQILGQGPKLLIQFQNNGVVDDSQLPKDRFSAERLKGVDSTLKIQPAKLEDSAVYLCASRIQGGSYNEQFFGPGTRLTVL.

A few counts support this clonotype. V usage is TRBV28 and J usage is TRBJ2-1; possibly TRBD1 for D (6 bases). With 10 bases removed from V and 6 bases from J, the gap between germline ends came to 13 bases. Germline V gene sequence: CDR1 MDHEN, CDR2 SYDVKM. The CDR3 spans 12 residues. CDR3 in DNA: TGTGCCATCAGGGGAAAGGGCAATGAGCAGTTCTTC. Translated: CAIRGKGNEQFF. Full variable domain (missing parts from reference TRBV28 and TRBJ2-1): DVKVTQSSRYLVKRTGEKVFLECVQDMDHENMFWYRQDPGLGLRLIYFSYDVKMKEKGDIPEGYSVSREKKERFSLILESASTNQTSMYLCAIRGKGNEQFFGPGTRLTVL.

The rearrangement links TRBV4-2 to TRBJ2-5; D gene unclear. Germline V gene data show CDR1 as LGHNA and CDR2 as YNFKEQ. Trimming removed 0 bases at V and 2 bases at J, with 10 bases between. The CDR3 totals 15 residues. The CDR3 loop reads CASSQDFSSQETQYF. Here the CDR3 DNA reads TGTGCCAGCAGCCAAGATTTTAGCAGTCAAGAGACCCAGTACTTC.

The gene calls are TRBV7-8 and TRBJ1-4, with 9 bases identical to TRBD1. From germline, CDR1 is SGHVS and CDR2 FQNEAQ. V shed 1 base, J shed 4 bases, and the junction held 4 bases outside the gene matches. This CDR3 comprises 16 residues. CDR3 in DNA: TGTGCCAGCAGCTTAGTGGGGACAGGGATTAATGAAAAACTGTTTTTT. Amino acids: CASSLVGTGINEKLFF.

This clonotype was seen ten or more times. The CDR3 nucleotides are TGTGCCAGCAGACTAGCGGGGGGCTCGCAAGAGACCCAGTACTTC. Its protein product is CASRLAGGSQETQYF. V gene TRBV7-9 combines with J gene TRBJ2-5; 12 nucleotides agree with TRBD2. The CDR3 covers 15 residues. Germline loops: CDR1 SEHNR, CDR2 FQNEAQ (reference sequence). The junction had 4 bases not matched to a gene; V was cut back by 6 bases and J by 2 bases.

V and J are TRBV18 and TRBJ1-4; D is undetermined. Germline V gives CDR1 KGHSH, CDR2 LQKENI. V lost 2 bases and J 0 bases, leaving 13 bases between the germline ends. The CDR3 is made up of 17 amino acids. CDR3 sequence reads: CASSPGVMTATNEKLFF. The DNA of the CDR3 is TGTGCCAGCTCACCAGGTGTTATGACCGCAACTAATGAAAAACTGTTTTTT.

The rearrangement uses TRBV12-3 or TRBV12-4 and TRBJ2-5, with D possibly matching TRBD1 (6 bases). CDR3 length: 14 amino acids. V shed 4 bases and J shed 10 bases, with 19 bases lying between them. The CDR3 loop reads CASSSAPQGGGQYF. The CDR3 DNA reads as TGTGCCAGCAGTTCAGCCCCACAGGGTGGGGGCCAGTACTTC.

The J gene is TRBJ2-1, the V gene TRBV2; D is unclear. V was trimmed by 4 bases and J by 4 bases, leaving 11 bases between them. In germline, CDR1 is SNHLY, CDR2 FYNNEI. The CDR3 runs to 14 residues. Written as DNA, the CDR3 is TGTGCCAGCAGTGGGTCTAGAACTTACAATGAGCAGTTCTTC. Amino acid sequence: CASSGSRTYNEQFF. The full variable domain, rest sourced from reference TRBV2 and TRBJ2-1, is EPEVTQTPSHQVTQMGQEVILRCVPISNHLYFYWYRQILGQKVEFLVSFYNNEISEKSEIFDDQFSVERPDGSNFTLKIRSTKLEDSAMYFCASSGSRTYNEQFFGPGTRLTVL.

This clonotype was seen a few times. The J gene is TRBJ1-2, the V gene TRBV19; D is unresolved. The CDR3 totals 13 residues. The germline CDR1 and CDR2 sequences are LNHDA and SQIVND (reference sequence). V was pared by 5 bases and J by 4 bases, with 11 bases between. The CDR3, as DNA: TGTGCCAGTAGTTTAGGGAGTTTCTATGGCTACACCTTC. It specifies CASSLGSFYGYTF.

This clonotype was seen only a few times. The chain has TRBV20-1 and TRBJ2-1; D gene ambiguous. Per the germline V gene, CDR1 is DFQATT and CDR2 is SNEGSKA (reference sequence). V dropped 1 base and J dropped 0 bases, with 13 bases sitting between them. This CDR3 comprises 16 residues. DNA for the CDR3: TGCAGTGCTAGAGGAAGAGGCCGAAGCTCCTACAATGAGCAGTTCTTC. Translation gives CSARGRGRSSYNEQFF.

Many counts were recorded for this clonotype. The V and J genes are TRBV4-1 and TRBJ1-5; D possibly corresponds to TRBD1 (6 bases). V gave up 4 bases and J gave up 2 bases, with 12 bases separating them. Germline V gene lookup returns CDR1 MGHRA and CDR2 YSYEKL. The CDR3 is 15 residues long. The CDR3 protein is CASSLYREGNQPQHF. CDR3 nucleotides: TGCGCCAGCAGCCTTTACAGGGAGGGCAATCAGCCCCAGCATTTT.

This clonotype was picked up a small number of times. The chain carries TRBV15 and TRBJ1-2; D not certain. V lost 0 bases to trimming and J lost 6 bases, with 8 bases between them. Germline V gives CDR1 LNHNV, CDR2 YYDKDF (reference sequence). This CDR3 region has 13 residues. DNA for the CDR3: TGTGCCACCAGCAGAGATTACCAGGATGGCTACACCTTC. This translates into CATSRDYQDGYTF. Full variable domain (remainder filled in from reference TRBV15 and TRBJ1-2): DAMVIQNPRYQVTQFGKPVTLSCSQTLNHNVMYWYQQKSSQAPKLLFHYYDKDFNNEADTPDNFQSRRPNTSFCFLDIRSPGLGDTAMYLCATSRDYQDGYTFGSGTRLTVV.

This sequence joins TRBV28 and TRBJ2-2; 8 bases map to TRBD1. J lost 2 bases, V lost 2 bases, and 4 bases had no gene match. Germline CDR1 reads MDHEN; CDR2 reads SYDVKM. This CDR3 has 16 residues. The CDR3 reads CASSLIDRGNTGELFF. In DNA, the CDR3 is TGTGCCAGCAGTTTAATTGACAGGGGAAACACCGGGGAGCTGTTTTTT. The whole variable domain, filled in from reference TRBV28 and TRBJ2-2, reads DVKVTQSSRYLVKRTGEKVFLECVQDMDHENMFWYRQDPGLGLRLIYFSYDVKMKEKGDIPEGYSVSREKKERFSLILESASTNQTSMYLCASSLIDRGNTGELFFGEGSRLTVL.

The V gene is TRBV7-8, the J gene TRBJ2-5; 7 bases map to TRBD2. The CDR3 runs to 11 residues. The germline gives CDR1 SGHVS, CDR2 FQNEAQ. Trimming took 6 bases from V and 9 from J; bases not matched to a gene: 4. CDR3 protein: CASSSSGAQYF. Here the CDR3 DNA reads TGTGCCAGCAGTTCAAGCGGGGCCCAGTACTTC.

The V and J genes are TRBV5-1 and TRBJ1-1, with 12 bases that match TRBD1. The length of the CDR3 is 16 residues. V was pared by 4 bases and J by 0 bases, with 4 bases of the junction left unmatched. In germline, CDR1 is SGHRS, CDR2 YFSETQ. The CDR3 DNA reads TGCGCCAGCAGCCGGGACAGGGGGCTTATGAACACTGAAGCTTTCTTT. It specifies CASSRDRGLMNTEAFF.

This clonotype occurred many times. The J gene is TRBJ2-1, the V gene TRBV28; TRBD2 matches 7 bases. The germline CDR1 and CDR2 sequences are MDHEN and SYDVKM. The CDR3 contains 15 residues. V trimming: 7 bases; J trimming: 2 bases; junction bases outside the gene matches: 8. CDR3 in amino acids: CASTKNLAAYNEQFF. As DNA, the CDR3 is TGTGCCAGCACCAAAAACCTAGCGGCCTACAATGAGCAGTTCTTC.

This chain joins TRBV7-2 and TRBJ2-5; D uncertain. The V gene lost 2 bases and the J gene lost 5 bases, with 12 bases spanning the gap. The CDR3 extends over 14 amino acids. Germline-derived CDR1 and CDR2 are SGHTA and FQGNSA. In nucleotides, the CDR3 is TGTGCCAGCAGCTTACACACTCCGCCTGAGACCCAGTACTTC. It specifies CASSLHTPPETQYF.

CDR3 protein: CASSKGQGNEKLFF. For the CDR3, the DNA is TGCGCCAGCAGCAAGGGACAGGGTAATGAAAAACTGTTTTTT. The chain recombines TRBV5-1 with TRBJ1-4; 9 positions match TRBD1. CDR3 length: 14 residues. Per germline, CDR1 SGHRS and CDR2 YFSETQ. The J segment lost 4 bases and the V segment lost 4 bases, leaving 2 bases of the junction unmatched.

This clonotype was found a few times. The chain joins TRBV20-1 to TRBJ2-5; unclear D gene. CDR3 length: 12 residues. Looked up from germline, CDR1 is DFQATT and CDR2 is SNEGSKA (reference sequence). Trimming took off 8 bases at V and 2 bases at J, with 12 bases between the two ends. The DNA for the CDR3 is TGCAGTTGCCGGGCGCTGCAAGAGACCCAGTACTTC. Protein: CSCRALQETQYF.

CDR3 loop: CASSPAGPGGGELFF. CDR3 sequence (DNA): TGTGCCAGCAGCCCCGCCGGGCCAGGCGGCGGGGAGCTGTTTTTT. V is TRBV11-2 and J is TRBJ2-2; D is undetermined. Looked up from germline, CDR1 is SGHAT and CDR2 is FQNNGV. The V end was cut by 5 bases, the J end by 7 bases, with 17 bases between. This CDR3 has 15 residues.